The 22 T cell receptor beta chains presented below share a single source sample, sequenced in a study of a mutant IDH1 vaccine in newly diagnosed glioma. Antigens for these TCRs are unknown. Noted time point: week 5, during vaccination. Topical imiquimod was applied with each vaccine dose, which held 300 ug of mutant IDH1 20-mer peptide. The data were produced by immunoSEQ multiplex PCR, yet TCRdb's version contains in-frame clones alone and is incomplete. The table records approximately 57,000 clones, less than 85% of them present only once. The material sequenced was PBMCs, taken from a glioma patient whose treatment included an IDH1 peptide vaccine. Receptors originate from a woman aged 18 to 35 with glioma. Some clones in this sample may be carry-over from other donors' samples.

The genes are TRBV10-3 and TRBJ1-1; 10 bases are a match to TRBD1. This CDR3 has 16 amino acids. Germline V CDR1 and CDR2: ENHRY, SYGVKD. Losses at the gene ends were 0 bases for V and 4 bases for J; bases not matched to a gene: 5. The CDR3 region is CAISESSGTGVTEAFF. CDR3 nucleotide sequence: TGTGCCATCAGTGAGTCCTCTGGGACAGGGGTCACTGAAGCTTTCTTT.

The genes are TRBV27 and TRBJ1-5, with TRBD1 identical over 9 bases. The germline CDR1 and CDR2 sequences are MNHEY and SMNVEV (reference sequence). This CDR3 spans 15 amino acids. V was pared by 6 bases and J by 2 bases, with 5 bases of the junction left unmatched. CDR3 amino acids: CASRKQGAGNQPQHF. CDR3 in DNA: TGTGCCAGCAGAAAACAGGGGGCGGGCAATCAGCCCCAGCATTTT.

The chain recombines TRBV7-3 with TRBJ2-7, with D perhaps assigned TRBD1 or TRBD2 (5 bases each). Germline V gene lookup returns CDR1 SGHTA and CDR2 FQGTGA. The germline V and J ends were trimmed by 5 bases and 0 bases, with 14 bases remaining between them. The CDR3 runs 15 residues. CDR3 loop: CASSPGTYSSYEQYF. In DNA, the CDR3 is TGTGCCAGCAGCCCCGGGACCTATTCCTCCTACGAGCAGTACTTC.

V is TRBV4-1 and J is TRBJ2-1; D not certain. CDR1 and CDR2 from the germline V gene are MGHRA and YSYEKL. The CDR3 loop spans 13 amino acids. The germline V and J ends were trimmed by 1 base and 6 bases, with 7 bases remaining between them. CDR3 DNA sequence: TGCGCCAGCAGCCAAGGGCGGTTCAATGAGCAGTTCTTC. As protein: CASSQGRFNEQFF.

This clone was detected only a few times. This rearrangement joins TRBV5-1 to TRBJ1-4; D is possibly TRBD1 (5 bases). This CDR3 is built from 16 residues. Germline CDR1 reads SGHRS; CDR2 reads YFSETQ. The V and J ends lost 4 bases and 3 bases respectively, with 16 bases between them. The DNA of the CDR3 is TGCGCCAGCAGCCCGAGAGGGGCAGGATCTAATGAAAAACTGTTTTTT. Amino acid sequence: CASSPRGAGSNEKLFF.

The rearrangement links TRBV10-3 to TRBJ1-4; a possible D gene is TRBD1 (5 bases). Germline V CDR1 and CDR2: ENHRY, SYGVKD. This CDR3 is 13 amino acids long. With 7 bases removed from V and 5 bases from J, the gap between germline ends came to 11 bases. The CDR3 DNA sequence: TGTGCCATCAAGGCCGGGACCAATGAAAAACTGTTTTTT. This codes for CAIKAGTNEKLFF.

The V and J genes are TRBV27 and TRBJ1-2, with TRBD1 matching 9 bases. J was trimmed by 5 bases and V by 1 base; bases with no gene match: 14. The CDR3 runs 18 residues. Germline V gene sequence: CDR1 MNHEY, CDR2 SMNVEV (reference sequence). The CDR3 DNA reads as TGTGCCAGCAGTTTATTTGGGATCGTGACAGGGGGAGGTTATGGCTACACCTTC. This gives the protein CASSLFGIVTGGGYGYTF.

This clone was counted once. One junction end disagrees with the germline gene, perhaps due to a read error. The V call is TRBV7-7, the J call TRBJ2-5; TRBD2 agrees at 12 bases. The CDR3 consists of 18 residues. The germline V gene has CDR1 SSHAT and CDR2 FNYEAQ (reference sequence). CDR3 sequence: CASSLTLAGGGLQETQYF. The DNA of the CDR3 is TGTGCTAGCAGCTTAACCCTAGCGGGAGGGGGGCTCCAAGAGACCCAGTACTTC. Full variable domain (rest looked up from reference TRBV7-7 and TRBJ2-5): GAGVSQSPRYKVTKRGQDVTLRCDPISSHATLYWYQQALGQGPEFLTYFNYEAQPDKSGLPSDRFSAERPEGSISTLTIQRTEQRDSAMYRCASSLTLAGGGLQETQYFGPGTRLLVL.

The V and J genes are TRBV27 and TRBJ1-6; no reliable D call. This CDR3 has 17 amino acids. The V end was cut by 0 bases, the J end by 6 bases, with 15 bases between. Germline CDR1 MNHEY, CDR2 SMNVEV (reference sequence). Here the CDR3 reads CASSLSVYGRSNSPLHF. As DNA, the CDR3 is TGTGCCAGCAGTTTATCCGTCTATGGGCGAAGTAATTCACCCCTCCACTTT.

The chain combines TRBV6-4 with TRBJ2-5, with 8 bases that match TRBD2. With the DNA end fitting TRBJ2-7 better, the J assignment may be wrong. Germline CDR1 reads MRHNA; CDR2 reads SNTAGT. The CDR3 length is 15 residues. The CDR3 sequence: CASSDVLAGAYEQYF. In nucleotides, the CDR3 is TGTGCCAGCAGTGACGTCCTAGCGGGCGCCTACGAGCAGTACTTC.

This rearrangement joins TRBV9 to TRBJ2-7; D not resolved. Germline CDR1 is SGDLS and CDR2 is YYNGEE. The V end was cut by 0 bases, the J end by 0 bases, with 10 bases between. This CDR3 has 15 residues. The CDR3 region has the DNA TGTGCCAGCAGCGTAGGGCCGAGGCCCTCCTACGAGCAGTACTTC. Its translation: CASSVGPRPSYEQYF.

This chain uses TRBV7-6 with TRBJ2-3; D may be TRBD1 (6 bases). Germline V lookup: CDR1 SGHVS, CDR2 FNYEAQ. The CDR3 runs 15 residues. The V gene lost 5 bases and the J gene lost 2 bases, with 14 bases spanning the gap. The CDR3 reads CASSPPGADTDTQYF. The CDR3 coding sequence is TGTGCCAGCAGCCCCCCAGGGGCCGACACAGATACGCAGTATTTT.

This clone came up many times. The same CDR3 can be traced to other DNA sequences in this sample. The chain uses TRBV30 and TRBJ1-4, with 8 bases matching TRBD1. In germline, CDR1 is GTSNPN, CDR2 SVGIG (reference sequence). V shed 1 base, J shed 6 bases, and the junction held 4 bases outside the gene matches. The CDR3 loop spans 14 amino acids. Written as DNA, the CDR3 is TGTGCCTGGAGTGCCTCGGACAGGGATGAAAAACTGTTTTTT. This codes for CAWSASDRDEKLFF.

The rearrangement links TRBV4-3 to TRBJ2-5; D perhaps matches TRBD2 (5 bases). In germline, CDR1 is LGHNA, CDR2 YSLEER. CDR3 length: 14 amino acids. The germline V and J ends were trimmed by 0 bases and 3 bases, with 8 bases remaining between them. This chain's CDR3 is CASSQDAAEETQYF. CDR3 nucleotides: TGCGCCAGCAGCCAAGATGCAGCGGAAGAGACCCAGTACTTC.

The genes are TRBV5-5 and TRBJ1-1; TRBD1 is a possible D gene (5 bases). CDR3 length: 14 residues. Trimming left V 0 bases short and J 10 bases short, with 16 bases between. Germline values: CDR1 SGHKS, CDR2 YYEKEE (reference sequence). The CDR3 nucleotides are TGTGCCAGCAGCTTGGCGGGACTTCCCAGGGCAGCTTTCTTT. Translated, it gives CASSLAGLPRAAFF. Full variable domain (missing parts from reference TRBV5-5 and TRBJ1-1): DAGVTQSPTHLIKTRGQQVTLRCSPISGHKSVSWYQQVLGQGPQFIFQYYEKEERGRGNFPDRFSARQFPNYSSELNVNALLLGDSALYLCASSLAGLPRAAFFGQGTRLTVV.

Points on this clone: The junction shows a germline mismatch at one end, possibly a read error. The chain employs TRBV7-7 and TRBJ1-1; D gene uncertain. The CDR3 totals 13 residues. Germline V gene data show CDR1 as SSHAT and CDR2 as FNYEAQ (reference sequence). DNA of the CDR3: TGTGCTAGCAGCTTAGCCGGGAACACTGAAGCTTTCTTT. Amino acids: CASSLAGNTEAFF. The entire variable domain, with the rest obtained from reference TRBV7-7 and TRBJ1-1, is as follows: GAGVSQSPRYKVTKRGQDVTLRCDPISSHATLYWYQQALGQGPEFLTYFNYEAQPDKSGLPSDRFSAERPEGSISTLTIQRTEQRDSAMYRCASSLAGNTEAFFGQGTRLTVV.

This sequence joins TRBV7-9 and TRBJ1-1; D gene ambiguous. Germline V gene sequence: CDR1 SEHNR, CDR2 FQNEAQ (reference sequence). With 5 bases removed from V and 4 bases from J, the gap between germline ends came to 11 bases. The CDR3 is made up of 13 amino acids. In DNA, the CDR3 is TGTGCCAGCAGCCCCCCGGGGTTCACTGAAGCTTTCTTT. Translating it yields CASSPPGFTEAFF.

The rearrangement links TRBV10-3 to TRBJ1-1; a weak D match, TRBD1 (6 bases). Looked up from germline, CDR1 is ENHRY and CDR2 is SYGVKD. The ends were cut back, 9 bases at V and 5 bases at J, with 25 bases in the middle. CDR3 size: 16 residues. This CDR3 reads CAISPGSGGARTEAFF. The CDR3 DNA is TGTGCCATTTCTCCCGGGTCGGGGGGGGCTAGAACTGAAGCTTTCTTT.

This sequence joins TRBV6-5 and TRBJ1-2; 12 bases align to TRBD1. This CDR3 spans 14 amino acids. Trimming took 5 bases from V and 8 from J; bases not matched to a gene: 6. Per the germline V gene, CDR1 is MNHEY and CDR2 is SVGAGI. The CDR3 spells CASSPGTGGEGYTF. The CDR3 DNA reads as TGTGCCAGCAGTCCCGGGACAGGGGGCGAAGGCTACACCTTC.

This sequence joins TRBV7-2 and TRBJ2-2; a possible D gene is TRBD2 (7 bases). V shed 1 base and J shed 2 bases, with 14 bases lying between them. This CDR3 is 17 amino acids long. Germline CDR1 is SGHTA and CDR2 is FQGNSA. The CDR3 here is CASSLVRGGGNTGELFF. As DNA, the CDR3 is TGTGCCAGCAGCTTAGTTAGGGGGGGCGGCAACACCGGGGAGCTGTTTTTT.

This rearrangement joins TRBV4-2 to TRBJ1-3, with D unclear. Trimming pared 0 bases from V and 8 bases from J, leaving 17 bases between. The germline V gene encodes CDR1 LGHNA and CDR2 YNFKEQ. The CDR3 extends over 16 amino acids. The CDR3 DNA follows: TGTGCCAGCAGCCAAGATTGGCAGTCTCGAAAAGACACCATATATTTT. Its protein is CASSQDWQSRKDTIYF.

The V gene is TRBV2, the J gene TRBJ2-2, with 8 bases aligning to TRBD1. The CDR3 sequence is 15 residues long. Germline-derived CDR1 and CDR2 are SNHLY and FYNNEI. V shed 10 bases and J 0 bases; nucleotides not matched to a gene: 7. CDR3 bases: TGTGCCAACGTCCGGACAGGGCCGAACACCGGGGAGCTGTTTTTT. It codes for CANVRTGPNTGELFF.